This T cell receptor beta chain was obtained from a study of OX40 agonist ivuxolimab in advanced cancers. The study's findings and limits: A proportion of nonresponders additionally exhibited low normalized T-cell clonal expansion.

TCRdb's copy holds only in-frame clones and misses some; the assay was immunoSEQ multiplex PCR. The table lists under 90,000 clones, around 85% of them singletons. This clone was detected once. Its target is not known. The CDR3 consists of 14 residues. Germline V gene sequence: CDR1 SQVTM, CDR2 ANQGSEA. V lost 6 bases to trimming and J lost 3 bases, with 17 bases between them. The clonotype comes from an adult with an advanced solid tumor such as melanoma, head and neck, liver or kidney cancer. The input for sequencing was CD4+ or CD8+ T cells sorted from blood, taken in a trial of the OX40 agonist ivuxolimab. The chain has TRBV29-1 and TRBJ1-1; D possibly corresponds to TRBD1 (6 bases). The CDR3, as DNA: TGCAGCGTCCCCGCCTGGGGGCTAGACACTGAAGCTTTCTTT. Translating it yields CSVPAWGLDTEAFF.